This TCR beta chain was recovered during a study of T cell responses to AZD1222 COVID-19 vaccine. Overall study results and limits: Across the whole spike, CD4 TCRs peaked at regions 160-218 and 743-854. Baseline serostatus was positive in only six AZD1222 recipients.

This CDR3 is 15 amino acids long. Per germline, CDR1 SGHTA and CDR2 FQGNSA. Trimming shortened V by 4 bases and J by 7 bases, and 20 bases separated the two germline ends. For this clone: Its antigen is currently unknown.

TCRdb keeps only in-frame clones here, not all; method: immunoSEQ multiplex PCR. The sample has 93,000 or so clones; roughly nine tenths are singletons. The specimen was peripheral blood, collected on day 0 of AZD1222 vaccination. The rearrangement joins TRBV7-2 to TRBJ2-7; TRBD2 might be the D (6 bases). The sequence came from an adult in good health. The CDR3 region is CASSSTRLAQGEQYF. The CDR3 DNA reads TGTGCCAGCAGCTCGACCCGGCTAGCGCAGGGAGAGCAGTACTTC.